These T cell receptor beta chains were read from a single sample in a study of CD8 T cells in Susac syndrome. TCRdb redid the calling of the immunoSEQ multiplex PCR reads with MiXCR, one entry per CDR3 protein. The data contain 150,000 to 200,000 distinct CDR3 sequences, 90% to 95% of them singletons. The sequenced sample consisted of CD4+ T cells from PBMCs. All receptors derive from a human donor in good health. CDR3s include the opening cysteine and the closing phenylalanine or tryptophan. A D gene is named only where the DNA matches it firmly. Clone size is given for some rows only: seen once, a few or many times, or a class if the clone is expanded.

V: TRBV18
J: TRBJ1-1
size: once
D: TRBD1
DNA: TGTGCCAGCTCACCTTTAACAGGGGGCATCAACACTGAAGCTTTCTTT
CDR3: CASSPLTGGINTEAFF

V: TRBV4-3
J: TRBJ2-7
size: -
D: -
DNA: TGCGCCAGCAGCCAAGACGCTCAGGGTGTCGAGCAGTACTTC
CDR3: CASSQDAQGVEQYF

V: TRBV10-3
J: TRBJ2-7
size: -
D: TRBD1
DNA: TGTGCCATCAGTTCCGGGACAGAGGGCCTCGAGCAGTACTTC
CDR3: CAISSGTEGLEQYF

V: TRBV12-3/TRBV12-4
J: TRBJ1-5
size: -
D: -
DNA: TGTGCCAGCAGTTTTACGGGACGGCAGCATTTT
CDR3: CASSFTGRQHF

V: TRBV12-3/TRBV12-4
J: TRBJ1-6
size: -
D: -
DNA: TGTGCCAGCAGCAGACGACGGGATTCACCCCTCCACTTT
CDR3: CASSRRRDSPLHF

V: TRBV24-1
J: TRBJ2-3
size: once
D: -
DNA: TGTGCCACCAGTGAAGAGCGAAATACGCAGTATTTT
CDR3: CATSEERNTQYF

V: TRBV11-2
J: TRBJ2-3
size: -
D: TRBD1
DNA: TGTGCCAGCAGCTTAGACCAGGGGGTATTCACAGATACGCAGTATTTT
CDR3: CASSLDQGVFTDTQYF

V: TRBV2
J: TRBJ2-1
size: -
D: TRBD2
DNA: TGTGCCTCGACGACACTAGCGGGGGGGCCGGGTGAGCAGTTCTTC
CDR3: CASTTLAGGPGEQFF

V: TRBV20-1
J: TRBJ1-6
size: once
D: -
DNA: TGCAGTGCCCCAGACGCAGGTTCACCCCTCCACTTT
CDR3: CSAPDAGSPLHF

V: TRBV7-9
J: TRBJ2-1
size: -
D: -
DNA: TGTGCCAGCAGCGTCAGACAGGGAGGCGAGCAGTTCTTC
CDR3: CASSVRQGGEQFF

V: TRBV2
J: TRBJ1-2
size: -
D: TRBD1
DNA: TGTGCCAGCACAGGGGGACTCGATGGCTACACCTTC
CDR3: CASTGGLDGYTF

V: TRBV7-9
J: TRBJ2-7
size: -
D: -
DNA: TGTGCCAGCAGCTTAGTCGGCTACGCCTACGAGCAGTACTTC
CDR3: CASSLVGYAYEQYF

V: TRBV5-1
J: TRBJ1-5
size: once
D: -
DNA: TGCGCCAGCAGCGTAGACAGCTCTTACAAACTTTATAGCAATCAGCCCCAGCATTTT
CDR3: CASSVDSSYKLYSNQPQHF

V: TRBV4-3
J: TRBJ1-2
size: -
D: -
DNA: TGCGCCAGCAGCCACCGGACAGAGCGGAGCTACACCTTC
CDR3: CASSHRTERSYTF

V: TRBV4-3
J: TRBJ2-7
size: -
D: TRBD1
DNA: TGCGCCAGCAGCCGAGGATTAGGACAGGGGGCGTCCTACGAGCAGTACTTC
CDR3: CASSRGLGQGASYEQYF

V: TRBV20-1
J: TRBJ2-7
size: -
D: -
DNA: TGCAGTGCTAGCCCAGTTACCTACGAGCAGTACTTC
CDR3: CSASPVTYEQYF

V: TRBV29-1
J: TRBJ2-7
size: -
D: -
DNA: TGCAGCGTTGCCAGGGGCCTCTCCTACGAGCAGTACTTC
CDR3: CSVARGLSYEQYF

V: TRBV29-1
J: TRBJ2-5
size: -
D: -
DNA: TGCAGCGCCGTGGCCCCAAAGACAGAGACCCAGTACTTC
CDR3: CSAVAPKTETQYF

V: TRBV20-1
J: TRBJ1-1
size: -
D: -
DNA: TGCAGTGCTAGAGACCCAGTGAACACTGAAGCTTTCTTT
CDR3: CSARDPVNTEAFF

V: TRBV27
J: TRBJ2-1
size: -
D: -
DNA: TGTGCCAGCAGGCCGGACGCGGCCTCCTACAATGAGCAGTTCTTC
CDR3: CASRPDAASYNEQFF